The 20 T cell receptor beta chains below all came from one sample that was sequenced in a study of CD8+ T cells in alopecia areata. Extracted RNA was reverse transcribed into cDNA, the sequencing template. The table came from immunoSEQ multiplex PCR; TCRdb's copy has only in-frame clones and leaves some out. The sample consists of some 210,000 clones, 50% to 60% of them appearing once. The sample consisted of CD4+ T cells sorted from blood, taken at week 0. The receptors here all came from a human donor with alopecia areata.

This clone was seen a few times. CDR3 nucleotide sequence: TGCAGCGTTGTGAACAGGGTGAACACTGAAGCTTTCTTT. Translated: CSVVNRVNTEAFF. This chain links TRBV29-1 with TRBJ1-1, with D possibly TRBD1 on 6 matching bases. Germline CDR1 is SQVTM and CDR2 is ANQGSEA. The CDR3 runs to 13 residues. Trimming shortened V by 4 bases and J by 0 bases, and 9 bases separated the two germline ends.

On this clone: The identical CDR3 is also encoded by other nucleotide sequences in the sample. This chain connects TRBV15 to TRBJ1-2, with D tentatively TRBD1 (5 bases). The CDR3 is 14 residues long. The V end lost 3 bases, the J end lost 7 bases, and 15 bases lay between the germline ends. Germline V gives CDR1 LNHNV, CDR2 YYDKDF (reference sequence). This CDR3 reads CATSRRGQGGGYTF. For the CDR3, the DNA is TGTGCCACCAGCAGGCGAGGGCAGGGAGGTGGCTACACCTTC.

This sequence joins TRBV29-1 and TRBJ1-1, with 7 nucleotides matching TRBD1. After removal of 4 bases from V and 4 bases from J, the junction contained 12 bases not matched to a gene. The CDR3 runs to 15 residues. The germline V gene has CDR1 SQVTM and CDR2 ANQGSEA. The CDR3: CSVAVDRVGSTEAFF. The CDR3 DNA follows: TGCAGCGTTGCCGTAGACAGGGTGGGCAGCACTGAAGCTTTCTTT.

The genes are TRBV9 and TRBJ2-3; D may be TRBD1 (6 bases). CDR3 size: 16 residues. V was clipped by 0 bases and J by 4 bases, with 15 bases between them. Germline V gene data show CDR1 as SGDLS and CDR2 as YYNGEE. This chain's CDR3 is CASSVDGQSVPDTQYF. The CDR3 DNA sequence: TGTGCCAGCAGCGTAGATGGACAGTCGGTGCCAGATACGCAGTATTTT.

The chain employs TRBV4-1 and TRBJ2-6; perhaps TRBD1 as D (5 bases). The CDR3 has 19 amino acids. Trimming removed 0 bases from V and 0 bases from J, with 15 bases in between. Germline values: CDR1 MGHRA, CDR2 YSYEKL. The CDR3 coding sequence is TGCGCCAGCAGCCAAGATCGCTGGCAGGGTGACTCTGGGGCCAACGTCCTGACTTTC. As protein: CASSQDRWQGDSGANVLTF.

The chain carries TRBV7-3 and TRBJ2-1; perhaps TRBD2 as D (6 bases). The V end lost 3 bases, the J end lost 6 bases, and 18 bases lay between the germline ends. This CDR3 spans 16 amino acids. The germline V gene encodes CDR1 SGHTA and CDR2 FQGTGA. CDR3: CASSFDVQRASNEQFF. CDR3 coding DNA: TGTGCCAGCAGCTTCGACGTGCAGCGGGCGTCCAATGAGCAGTTCTTC.

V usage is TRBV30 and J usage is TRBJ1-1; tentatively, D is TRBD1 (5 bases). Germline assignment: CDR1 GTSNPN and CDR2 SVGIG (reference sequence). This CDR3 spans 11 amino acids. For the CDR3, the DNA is TGTGCGACGGGGCTGAACACTGAAGCTTTCTTT. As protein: CATGLNTEAFF.

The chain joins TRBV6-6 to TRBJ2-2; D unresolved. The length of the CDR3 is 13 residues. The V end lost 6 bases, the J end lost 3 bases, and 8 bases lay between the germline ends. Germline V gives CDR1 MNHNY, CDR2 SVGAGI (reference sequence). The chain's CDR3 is CASRGSDTGELFF. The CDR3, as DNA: TGTGCCAGCAGGGGGTCGGACACCGGGGAGCTGTTTTTT.

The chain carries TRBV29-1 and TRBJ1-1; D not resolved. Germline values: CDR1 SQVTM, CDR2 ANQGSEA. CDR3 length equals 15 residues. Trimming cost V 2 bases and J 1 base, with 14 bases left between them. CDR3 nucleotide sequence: TGCAGCGTTGAATCGGCCAGTTACTGGAACACTGAAGCTTTCTTT. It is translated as CSVESASYWNTEAFF.

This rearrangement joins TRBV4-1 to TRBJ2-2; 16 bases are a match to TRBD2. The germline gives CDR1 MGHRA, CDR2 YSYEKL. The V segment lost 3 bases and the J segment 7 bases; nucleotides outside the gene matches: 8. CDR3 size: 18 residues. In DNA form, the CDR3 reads TGCGCCAGCAGCCAGCTAGGGACTAGCGGGAGGGCCTTCGGGGAGCTGTTTTTT. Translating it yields CASSQLGTSGRAFGELFF.

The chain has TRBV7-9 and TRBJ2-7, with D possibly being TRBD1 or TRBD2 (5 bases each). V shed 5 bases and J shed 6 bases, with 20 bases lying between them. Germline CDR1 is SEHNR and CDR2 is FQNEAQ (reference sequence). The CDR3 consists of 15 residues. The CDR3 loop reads CASSPPRGRITEQYF. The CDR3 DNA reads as TGTGCCAGCAGCCCGCCCCGGGGCCGTATAACCGAGCAGTACTTC.

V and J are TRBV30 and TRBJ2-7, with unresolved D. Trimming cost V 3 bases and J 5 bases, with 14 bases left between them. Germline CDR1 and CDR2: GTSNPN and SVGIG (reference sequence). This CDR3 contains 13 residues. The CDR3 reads CAWRGPSENEQYF. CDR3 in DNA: TGTGCCTGGAGAGGACCGAGTGAAAACGAGCAGTACTTC.

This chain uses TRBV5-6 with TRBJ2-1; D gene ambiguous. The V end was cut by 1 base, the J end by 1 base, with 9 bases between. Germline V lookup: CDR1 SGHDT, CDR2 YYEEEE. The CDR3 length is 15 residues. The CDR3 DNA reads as TGTGCCAGCAGCTTGTCAGCGCGTTCCTACAATGAGCAGTTCTTC. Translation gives CASSLSARSYNEQFF.

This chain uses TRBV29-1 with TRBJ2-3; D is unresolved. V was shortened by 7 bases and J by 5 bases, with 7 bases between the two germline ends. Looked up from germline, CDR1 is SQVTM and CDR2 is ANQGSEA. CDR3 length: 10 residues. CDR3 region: CSALQDTQYF. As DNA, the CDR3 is TGCAGCGCTCTGCAAGATACGCAGTATTTT.

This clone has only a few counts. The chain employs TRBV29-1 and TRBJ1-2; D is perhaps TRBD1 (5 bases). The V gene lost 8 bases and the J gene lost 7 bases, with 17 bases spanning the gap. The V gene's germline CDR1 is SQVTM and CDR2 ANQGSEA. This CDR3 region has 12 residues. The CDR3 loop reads CSTKDEGFGYTF. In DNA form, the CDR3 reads TGCAGCACAAAAGACGAGGGGTTTGGCTACACCTTC.

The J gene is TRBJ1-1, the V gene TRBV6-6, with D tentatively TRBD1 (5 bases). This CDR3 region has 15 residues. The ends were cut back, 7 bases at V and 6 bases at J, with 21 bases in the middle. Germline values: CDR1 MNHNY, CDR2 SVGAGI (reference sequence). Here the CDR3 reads CASIPRSGGSAEAFF. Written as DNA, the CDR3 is TGTGCCAGCATCCCCCGCTCGGGGGGTTCGGCTGAAGCTTTCTTT.

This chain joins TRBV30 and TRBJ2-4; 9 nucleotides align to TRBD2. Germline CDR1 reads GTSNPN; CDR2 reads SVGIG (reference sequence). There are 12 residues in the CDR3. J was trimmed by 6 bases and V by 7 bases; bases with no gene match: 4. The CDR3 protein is CAFSGGSNIQYF. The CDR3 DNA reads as TGTGCCTTTAGCGGGGGTTCAAACATTCAGTACTTC.

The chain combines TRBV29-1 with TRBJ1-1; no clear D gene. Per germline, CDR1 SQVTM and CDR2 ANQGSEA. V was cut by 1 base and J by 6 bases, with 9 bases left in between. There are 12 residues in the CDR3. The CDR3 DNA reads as TGCAGCGTTGAAGTTGGAAGGGCTGAAGCTTTCTTT. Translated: CSVEVGRAEAFF.

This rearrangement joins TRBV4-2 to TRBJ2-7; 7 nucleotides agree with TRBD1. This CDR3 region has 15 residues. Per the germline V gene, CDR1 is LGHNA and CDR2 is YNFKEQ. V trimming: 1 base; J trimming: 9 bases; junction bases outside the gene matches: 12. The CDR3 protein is CASSQAPGQRGGQYF. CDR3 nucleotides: TGTGCCAGCAGCCAAGCCCCGGGACAGCGTGGCGGGCAGTACTTC.

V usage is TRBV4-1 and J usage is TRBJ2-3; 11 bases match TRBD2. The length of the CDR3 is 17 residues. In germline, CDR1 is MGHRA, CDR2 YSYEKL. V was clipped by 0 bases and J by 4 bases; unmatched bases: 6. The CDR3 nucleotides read TGCGCCAGCAGCCAAGAAACTAGCGGGAGCTTCGCAGATACGCAGTATTTT. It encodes CASSQETSGSFADTQYF.